This T cell receptor (beta chain) came from a study of blood T cell repertoires in COVID-19. Study summary: T cells, B-cell-depleted T cells, or PBMCs provided the cDNA or gDNA that served as material.

CDR3 length equals 15 residues. The germline V gene encodes CDR1 SGHTA and CDR2 FQGNSA. Trimming cost V 3 bases and J 6 bases, with 18 bases left between them. TCRdb keeps only in-frame clones here, not all; method: immunoSEQ multiplex PCR. The sample shows 250,000 or so clones, roughly 83% of them seen only once. Sequenced sample: PBMCs or T cells enriched from blood (not recorded which). The chain recombines TRBV7-2 with TRBJ2-7; possibly TRBD2 for D (5 bases). This TCR derives from a woman aged 50 to 65 who had recovered from COVID-19. The CDR3 loop reads CASSLLLGHLTEQYF. The CDR3 DNA reads TGTGCCAGCAGCTTGTTACTAGGCCATCTGACCGAGCAGTACTTC.